The 11 T cell receptor beta chains reported below all come from one sample, sequenced in a study of OX40 agonist ivuxolimab in advanced cancers. The library was made by the immunoSEQ multiplex PCR assay. Held by TCRdb, this immuneACCESS table contains in-frame sequences only and omits some clones. Under half of the omission traces to an unresolved V gene where checked; the cause of the rest is unknown. The sample profile shows under 95,000 clones; roughly 82% of them were found once. The top ten clones comprise 5.5% to 8% of the sample. Sequenced material: CD4+ or CD8+ T cells sorted from blood, taken in a trial of the OX40 agonist ivuxolimab. The source of these receptors is an adult with an advanced solid tumor such as melanoma, head and neck, liver or kidney cancer.

The chain carries TRBV7-2 and TRBJ2-1, with TRBD2 matching over 7 bases. Germline CDR1 and CDR2: SGHTA and FQGNSA. Trimming removed 6 bases from V and 4 bases from J; junction bases left unmatched: 9. The CDR3 is 15 residues long. In DNA, the CDR3 is TGTGCCAGCAGAGCTGGGAGGGCGCGTTACAATGAGCAGTTCTTC. Amino acid sequence: CASRAGRARYNEQFF.

The chain combines TRBV19 with TRBJ2-3, with 9 bases matching TRBD1. The J segment lost 1 base and the V segment lost 4 bases, leaving 0 bases of the junction unmatched. This CDR3 has 14 residues. CDR1 and CDR2 (germline): LNHDA, SQIVND (reference sequence). The CDR3 DNA is TGTGCCAGTAGTAGACAGGGGGGCACAGATACGCAGTATTTT. This sequence encodes CASSRQGGTDTQYF.

The chain is built from TRBV7-8 and TRBJ2-2; TRBD1 aligns across 9 bases. Germline CDR1 SGHVS, CDR2 FQNEAQ. J lost 4 bases, V lost 5 bases, and 2 bases had no gene match. The CDR3 length is 14 residues. CDR3 region: CASSRGQGTGELFF. For the CDR3, the DNA is TGTGCCAGCAGCCGGGGACAGGGCACCGGGGAGCTGTTTTTT.

The chain couples TRBV5-8 to TRBJ1-2; TRBD1 matches at 7 bases. The junction had 7 bases not matched to a gene; V was cut back by 2 bases and J by 3 bases. The CDR3 totals 15 residues. From germline, CDR1 is SGHTS and CDR2 YDEGEE. CDR3 protein: CASSFQGGAYYGYTF. The DNA of the CDR3 is TGTGCCAGCAGCTTCCAGGGGGGAGCCTACTATGGCTACACCTTC.

The chain combines TRBV11-3 with TRBJ1-2; 7 bases match TRBD1. J lost 0 bases, V lost 5 bases, and 6 bases had no gene match. The CDR3 consists of 15 residues. Germline CDR1 is SGHNT and CDR2 is YENEEA. CDR3 loop: CASSNHRGANYGYTF. The CDR3 nucleotides are TGTGCCAGCAGCAACCACAGGGGTGCTAACTATGGCTACACCTTC.

The chain employs TRBV6-5 and TRBJ1-2; TRBD1 agrees at 7 bases. Germline V CDR1 and CDR2: MNHEY, SVGAGI. J gave up 2 bases and V 2 bases, and 5 bases lay outside the gene matches. This CDR3 region has 15 residues. The CDR3 here is CASSYADRVNYGYTF. The CDR3 coding sequence is TGTGCCAGCAGTTACGCCGACAGGGTAAACTATGGCTACACCTTC.

CDR3 bases: TGTGCCAGCAGTTACAAGGGGGGGAGCTATGGCTACACCTTC. Amino acids: CASSYKGGSYGYTF. The rearrangement links TRBV6-5 to TRBJ1-2; D is perhaps TRBD1 (6 bases). V was cut by 2 bases and J by 4 bases, with 11 bases left in between. CDR1 and CDR2 (germline): MNHEY, SVGAGI. The CDR3 contains 14 residues.

The chain is built from TRBV7-2 and TRBJ1-3; D is undetermined. V lost 9 bases and J 0 bases, leaving 9 bases between the germline ends. Looked up from germline, CDR1 is SGHTA and CDR2 is FQGNSA. The CDR3 sequence is 13 residues long. The CDR3 is CASATSSGNTIYF. DNA of the CDR3: TGTGCCAGTGCGACAAGCTCTGGAAACACCATATATTTT.

The rearrangement links TRBV5-4 to TRBJ2-3; D is unresolved. V lost 0 bases and J lost 4, with 6 bases in between. This CDR3 is built from 13 residues. CDR1 and CDR2 from the germline V gene are SGHNT and YYREEE (reference sequence). CDR3 protein: CASSLDEADTQYF. The CDR3 nucleotides are TGTGCCAGCAGCTTGGACGAGGCAGATACGCAGTATTTT. The full variable domain, with the rest looked up from reference TRBV5-4 and TRBJ2-3, is ETGVTQSPTHLIKTRGQQVTLRCSSQSGHNTVSWYQQALGQGPQFIFQYYREEENGRGNFPPRFSGLQFPNYSSELNVNALELDDSALYLCASSLDEADTQYFGPGTRLTVL.

This chain connects TRBV10-3 to TRBJ2-1, with a tentative D call TRBD2 (5 bases). Trimming took 3 bases from V and 8 from J, leaving 17 bases between them. The CDR3 runs to 15 residues. CDR1 is ENHRY, CDR2 SYGVKD, per germline. This chain's CDR3 is CAISDNKRAGDEQFF. For the CDR3, the DNA is TGTGCCATCAGTGATAATAAACGGGCCGGGGATGAGCAGTTCTTC.

The V call is TRBV4-2, the J call TRBJ1-1; D not resolved. The CDR3 contains 13 residues. V lost 1 base to trimming and J lost 1 base, with 4 bases between them. CDR1 LGHNA and CDR2 YNFKEQ come from the germline V gene. The CDR3 sequence is CASSQAGNTEAFF. The CDR3 DNA reads TGTGCCAGCAGCCAAGCTGGGAACACTGAAGCTTTCTTT.